These 18 T cell receptor beta chains share one sample of origin, sequenced in a study of shared clonotypes between healthy human individuals. Terminally differentiated effector memory CD45RA+ cells were excluded by CCR7 positive selection of CD45RO-negative cells. Assay: immunoSEQ multiplex PCR; the TCRdb copy retains only in-frame clones and omits some. The sample holds around 2.1 million clones, about 92% seen once. The specimen was naive CD8+ T cells from PBMCs. The receptors originated from a man aged 18-30 years in good health. Some clones in this sample may be carry-over from other donors' samples.

The chain couples TRBV27 to TRBJ2-2; weak D call: TRBD1 (5 bases). The V end lost 8 bases, the J end lost 0 bases, and 10 bases lay between the germline ends. The CDR3 loop spans 14 amino acids. Germline V CDR1 and CDR2: MNHEY, SMNVEV (reference sequence). The CDR3 protein is CASQGGSNTGELFF. The CDR3 coding sequence is TGTGCCAGCCAGGGTGGTTCGAACACCGGGGAGCTGTTTTTT.

The CDR3 sequence: CASSYSRGRPTDTQYF. DNA for the CDR3: TGTGCCAGCAGTTACTCGCGCGGAAGACCGACAGATACGCAGTATTTT. The genes are TRBV6-5 and TRBJ2-3; D ambiguous. The V end was cut by 0 bases, the J end by 3 bases, with 13 bases between. Per the germline V gene, CDR1 is MNHEY and CDR2 is SVGAGI. The CDR3 covers 16 residues.

The chain carries TRBV5-6 and TRBJ1-1, with D possibly TRBD1 on 5 matching bases. Trimming pared 4 bases from V and 6 bases from J, leaving 19 bases between. Germline V gene data show CDR1 as SGHDT and CDR2 as YYEEEE. The CDR3 totals 15 residues. The CDR3 here is CASSEDRDYGSEAFF. CDR3 coding DNA: TGTGCCAGCAGCGAGGACCGGGACTACGGGTCTGAAGCTTTCTTT.

The chain couples TRBV19 to TRBJ2-7; tentatively, D is TRBD2 (6 bases). With 10 bases removed from V and 3 bases from J, the gap between germline ends came to 16 bases. Germline-derived CDR1 and CDR2 are LNHDA and SQIVND (reference sequence). CDR3 length: 13 residues. CDR3 coding DNA: TGTGCCACTAACCCGGGTAGCGGCTACGAGCAGTACTTC. As protein: CATNPGSGYEQYF.

This clone came up once. The chain has TRBV5-1 and TRBJ2-1; D is uncertain. From germline, CDR1 is SGHRS and CDR2 YFSETQ. The CDR3 has 14 residues. Trimming took 9 bases from V and 3 from J, leaving 16 bases between them. The CDR3 DNA reads TGCGCCACCCGGCCAGCGACAAACTACAATGAGCAGTTCTTC. Translated, it gives CATRPATNYNEQFF. The whole variable domain, filled in from reference TRBV5-1 and TRBJ2-1, reads KAGVTQTPRYLIKTRGQQVTLSCSPISGHRSVSWYQQTPGQGLQFLFEYFSETQRNKGNFPGRFSGRQFSNSRSEMNVSTLELGDSALYLCATRPATNYNEQFFGPGTRLTVL.

The chain recombines TRBV29-1 with TRBJ2-1; 8 bases map to TRBD2. The CDR3 loop spans 13 amino acids. Germline trimming cut 8 bases from V and 4 bases from J; bases unmatched to any gene: 7. Germline loops: CDR1 SQVTM, CDR2 ANQGSEA. The CDR3 reads CSPTAGAYNEQFF. CDR3 nucleotides: TGCAGCCCCACAGCGGGAGCTTACAATGAGCAGTTCTTC.

V usage is TRBV27 and J usage is TRBJ2-5; the D call may be TRBD1 or TRBD2 (5 bases each). The germline V gene has CDR1 MNHEY and CDR2 SMNVEV (reference sequence). Trimming cost V 3 bases and J 1 base, with 9 bases left between them. The CDR3 length is 14 residues. CDR3 region: CASSFRDPQETQYF. DNA for the CDR3: TGTGCCAGCAGTTTCCGGGACCCCCAAGAGACCCAGTACTTC.

J is TRBJ2-1 and V is TRBV9, with 9 bases identical to TRBD2. CDR1 is SGDLS and CDR2 is YYNGEE in the germline V gene. There are 17 residues in the CDR3. The J segment lost 7 bases and the V segment lost 3 bases, leaving 14 bases of the junction unmatched. CDR3 amino acids: CASSGPLAGPWDNEQFF. In DNA form, the CDR3 reads TGTGCCAGCAGCGGCCCCCTAGCGGGACCCTGGGATAATGAGCAGTTCTTC.

This sequence joins TRBV19 and TRBJ2-3, with 8 bases that match TRBD1. This CDR3 comprises 15 residues. The J segment lost 5 bases and the V segment lost 5 bases, leaving 9 bases of the junction unmatched. Germline V CDR1 and CDR2: LNHDA, SQIVND (reference sequence). CDR3 sequence reads: CASSAIPGGGDTQYF. CDR3 DNA sequence: TGTGCCAGTAGTGCCATTCCAGGGGGCGGAGATACGCAGTATTTT.

The gene calls are TRBV5-1 and TRBJ1-1; D is undetermined. V lost 4 bases to trimming and J lost 1 base, with 17 bases between them. Germline-derived CDR1 and CDR2 are SGHRS and YFSETQ. This CDR3 region has 16 residues. CDR3 residues: CASSTNRAPGNTEAFF. CDR3 bases: TGCGCCAGCAGCACTAACCGGGCCCCGGGGAACACTGAAGCTTTCTTT.

This chain links TRBV25-1 with TRBJ2-5; D unclear. Germline V gives CDR1 MGHDK, CDR2 SYGVNS. Trimming pared 8 bases from V and 1 base from J, leaving 5 bases between. The length of the CDR3 is 11 residues. The CDR3 sequence: CASFSQETQYF. CDR3 DNA: TGTGCCAGCTTTAGCCAAGAGACCCAGTACTTC.

The chain employs TRBV11-2 and TRBJ2-7; 7 bases are shared with TRBD2. CDR3 length equals 15 residues. V lost 1 base, J lost 7 bases, and 10 bases stayed unmatched. CDR1 and CDR2 (germline): SGHAT, FQNNGV. The CDR3: CASSLGAGEVWEQYF. CDR3 bases: TGTGCCAGCAGCTTAGGGGCGGGAGAGGTCTGGGAGCAGTACTTC.

The gene calls are TRBV7-9 and TRBJ2-1; possibly TRBD1 for D (6 bases). The CDR3 consists of 13 residues. The germline V gene encodes CDR1 SEHNR and CDR2 FQNEAQ (reference sequence). V lost 4 bases and J lost 5, with 9 bases in between. The CDR3, as DNA: TGTGCCAGCAGCTGGGACACTAACAATGAGCAGTTCTTC. Translating gives CASSWDTNNEQFF.

V and J are TRBV6-1 and TRBJ2-2, with 8 bases lining up with TRBD1. CDR3 size: 15 residues. Trimming at V came to 2 bases and at J to 7 bases, leaving 6 bases not matched to a gene. Germline V gives CDR1 MNHNS, CDR2 SASEGT. The CDR3 loop reads CASSETGGTNGELFF. CDR3 nucleotide sequence: TGTGCCAGCAGTGAAACAGGGGGGACGAACGGGGAGCTGTTTTTT.

J is TRBJ2-1 and V is TRBV9, with TRBD2 matching over 7 bases. The J segment lost 9 bases and the V segment lost 0 bases, leaving 9 bases of the junction unmatched. CDR1 and CDR2 (germline): SGDLS, YYNGEE. The CDR3 length is 15 residues. The CDR3: CASSVDGGGPAEQFF. Here the CDR3 DNA reads TGTGCCAGCAGCGTAGATGGGGGAGGGCCGGCTGAGCAGTTCTTC.

In its sample, this clone was seen once. This CDR3 is also generated by other DNA sequences in the sample. The gene calls are TRBV5-6 and TRBJ2-1, with D possibly TRBD2 on 6 matching bases. The CDR3 has 14 amino acids. From germline, CDR1 is SGHDT and CDR2 YYEEEE. V was cut by 0 bases and J by 4 bases, with 8 bases left in between. CDR3 DNA: TGTGCCAGCAGCTTGGGAGGGAGGTACAATGAGCAGTTCTTC. This sequence encodes CASSLGGRYNEQFF.

V is TRBV27 and J is TRBJ2-1; unclear D gene. CDR1 is MNHEY and CDR2 is SMNVEV in the germline V gene (reference sequence). This CDR3 comprises 12 residues. Trimming took 5 bases from V and 10 from J, leaving 12 bases between them. CDR3 coding DNA: TGTGCCAGCAGTACCTCTCTAGAGGAGCAGTTCTTC. Translated, it gives CASSTSLEEQFF.

As for this clone: This CDR3 is also generated by other DNA sequences in the sample. This chain joins TRBV7-3 and TRBJ2-5, with a weak D call TRBD1 (5 bases). Germline V gives CDR1 SGHTA, CDR2 FQGTGA. V lost 1 base and J 4 bases, leaving 10 bases between the germline ends. This CDR3 spans 14 amino acids. The CDR3 spells CASSLNGAGETQYF. In nucleotides, the CDR3 is TGTGCCAGCAGCTTAAATGGGGCAGGAGAGACCCAGTACTTC.